One and the same sample provided the 8 T cell receptor beta chains below, sequenced in a study of identical twins. TCRdb redid the calling of the 5' RACE reads with MiXCR, one entry per CDR3 protein. The sample contains approximately 700,000 distinct CDR3 sequences, around 6.1% of which appear only once. Sequences were obtained from naive T cells sorted from blood. The receptors were sampled from a man aged 18 to 29 in good health.

This clonotype was found a few times. The chain joins TRBV7-8 to TRBJ1-4, with D unresolved. The CDR3 is 12 residues long. Germline CDR1 and CDR2: SGHVS and FQNEAQ. V was trimmed by 6 bases and J by 8 bases, leaving 10 bases between them. CDR3 coding DNA: TGTGCCAGCAGGGCGGTCGGGGAAAAACTGTTTTTT. Its protein is CASRAVGEKLFF.

This clonotype has a handful of counts. The V call is TRBV11-2, the J call TRBJ2-1; a weak D match, TRBD2 (7 bases). The CDR3 length is 17 residues. The germline V gene has CDR1 SGHAT and CDR2 FQNNGV. The V end lost 1 base, the J end lost 2 bases, and 15 bases lay between the germline ends. The CDR3 is CASSLGARGAAYNEQFF. The DNA for the CDR3 is TGTGCCAGCAGCTTAGGGGCCCGGGGGGCGGCCTACAATGAGCAGTTCTTC. Full variable domain (outside the CDR3, taken from reference TRBV11-2 and TRBJ2-1): EAGVAQSPRYKIIEKRQSVAFWCNPISGHATLYWYQQILGQGPKLLIQFQNNGVVDDSQLPKDRFSAERLKGVDSTLKIQPAKLEDSAVYLCASSLGARGAAYNEQFFGPGTRLTVL.

The V call is TRBV7-9, the J call TRBJ1-2; D remains unclear. CDR1 and CDR2 from the germline V gene are SEHNR and FQNEAQ (reference sequence). The CDR3 runs to 15 residues. V lost 4 bases and J lost 7, with 19 bases in between. The CDR3 coding sequence is TGTGCCAGCAGCTCTCATGGACCCAAGGTCGGTGGCTACACCTTC. Protein product: CASSSHGPKVGGYTF.

This clonotype has a count of ten or more. The chain couples TRBV6-1 to TRBJ1-2; a weak D match, TRBD1 (6 bases). Trimming took off 4 bases at V and 2 bases at J, with 14 bases between the two ends. Germline V gene data show CDR1 as MNHNS and CDR2 as SASEGT. This CDR3 is built from 15 residues. DNA for the CDR3: TGTGCCAGCAGTGTGAACAGGGTTACCAACTATGGCTACACCTTC. Its translation is CASSVNRVTNYGYTF.

There are a few counts of this clonotype. The chain has TRBV7-9 and TRBJ1-2, with 7 bases matching TRBD1. Germline V lookup: CDR1 SEHNR, CDR2 FQNEAQ (reference sequence). V lost 5 bases to trimming and J lost 7 bases; unmatched junction nucleotides: 7. This CDR3 has 13 amino acids. CDR3 bases: TGTGCCAGCAGCCCGACAGGGATCGCTGGCTACACCTTC. It translates to CASSPTGIAGYTF. The variable domain in full, completed from reference TRBV7-9 and TRBJ1-2, reads DTGVSQNPRHKITKRGQNVTFRCDPISEHNRLYWYRQTLGQGPEFLTYFQNEAQLEKSRLLSDRFSAERPKGSFSTLEIQRTEQGDSAMYLCASSPTGIAGYTFGSGTRLTVV.

There are a few counts of this clonotype. The CDR3: CASSLAIGGRGDTEAFF. Written as DNA, the CDR3 is TGTGCCAGCAGTTTAGCGATTGGTGGCCGGGGTGACACTGAAGCTTTCTTT. The rearrangement uses TRBV12-3 or TRBV12-4 and TRBJ1-1, with D hard to call. This CDR3 comprises 17 residues. V was pared by 0 bases and J by 3 bases, with 17 bases between.

The sample holds a few counts of this clonotype. V and J are TRBV7-3 and TRBJ2-1, with 7 positions matching TRBD1. The junction had 5 bases not matched to a gene; V was cut back by 5 bases and J by 7 bases. This CDR3 is built from 13 residues. Germline-derived CDR1 and CDR2 are SGHTA and FQGTGA. The CDR3 nucleotides read TGTGCCAGCAGCCGGGGACAGCCGAATGAGCAGTTCTTC. It translates to CASSRGQPNEQFF.

The sample holds many counts of this clonotype. The CDR3: CSVEGTGGNTIYF. CDR3 sequence (DNA): TGCAGCGTTGAAGGGACAGGGGGCAACACCATATATTTT. The chain links TRBV29-1 to TRBJ1-3, with 11 bases aligning to TRBD1. V lost 1 base, J lost 7 bases, and 0 bases stayed unmatched. The germline V gene has CDR1 SQVTM and CDR2 ANQGSEA. The CDR3 is 13 amino acids.